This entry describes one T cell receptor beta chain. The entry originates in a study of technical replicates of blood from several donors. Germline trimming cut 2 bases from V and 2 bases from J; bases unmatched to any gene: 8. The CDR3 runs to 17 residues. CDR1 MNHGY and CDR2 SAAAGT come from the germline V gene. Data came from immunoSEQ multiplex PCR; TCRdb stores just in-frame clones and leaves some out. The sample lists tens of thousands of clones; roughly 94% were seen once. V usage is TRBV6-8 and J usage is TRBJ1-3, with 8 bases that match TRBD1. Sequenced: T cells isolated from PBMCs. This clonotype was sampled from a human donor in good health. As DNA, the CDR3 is TGTGCCAGCAGTTACCTAACCCCGGGACAGGCTGGAAACACCATATATTTT. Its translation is CASSYLTPGQAGNTIYF.